Shown below are 30 T cell receptor beta chains from a single sample sequenced in a study of vaccination and CD4 T cells after COVID-19. The Oncomine TCR Beta short-read assay was what sequenced the DNA obtained from cultured CD4+ T cells. TCRdb recomputed calls from the PCR reads with MiXCR, one row per CDR3 protein. The table shows over 10,000 distinct CDR3 sequences, with roughly three fifths occurring only once. Antigen specificity for these receptors is unknown. Indicated treatment: approximately nine-day PBMC culture with coronavirus spike peptide pools or control peptides (ViraFEST assay). Sequencing was carried out using CD4+ T cells from blood, cultured in vitro. Receptors originate from a human donor who had recovered from COVID-19.

The chain is built from TRBV9 and TRBJ2-3; perhaps TRBD1 as D (6 bases). CDR1 is SGDLS, CDR2 YYNGEE, per germline. Trimming took off 0 bases at V and 4 bases at J, with 12 bases between the two ends. The CDR3 runs 15 residues. The CDR3 DNA reads as TGTGCCAGCAGCGTAGACCTGCAGGGGCCAGATACGCAGTATTTT. Amino acid sequence: CASSVDLQGPDTQYF.

This clonotype appeared a few times. V usage is TRBV11-1 and J usage is TRBJ1-2, with D tentatively TRBD1 (5 bases). This CDR3 contains 14 residues. CDR1 and CDR2 (germline): SGHAT, FQDESV (reference sequence). V was trimmed by 5 bases and J by 4 bases, leaving 14 bases between them. The CDR3 region has the DNA TGTGCCAGCAGCCAATGGGGGGATTCCTATGGCTACACCTTC. It yields the protein CASSQWGDSYGYTF.

V and J are TRBV5-1 and TRBJ2-5, with D perhaps matching TRBD2 (6 bases). V lost 3 bases, J lost 2 bases, and 14 bases lay in between. From germline, CDR1 is SGHRS and CDR2 YFSETQ. The CDR3 consists of 15 residues. The CDR3 nucleotides read TGCGCCAGCAGCTCCGGGGGAGCGGGTCAAGAGACCCAGTACTTC. Amino acids: CASSSGGAGQETQYF. The full variable domain, rest sourced from reference TRBV5-1 and TRBJ2-5, is KAGVTQTPRYLIKTRGQQVTLSCSPISGHRSVSWYQQTPGQGLQFLFEYFSETQRNKGNFPGRFSGRQFSNSRSEMNVSTLELGDSALYLCASSSGGAGQETQYFGPGTRLLVL.

Of note for this clonotype: The junction departs from germline at one end; a sequencing error may be responsible. This chain links TRBV20-1 with TRBJ2-1; D is uncertain. Per the germline V gene, CDR1 is DFQATT and CDR2 is SNEGSKA (reference sequence). The CDR3 consists of 13 residues. As DNA, the CDR3 is TGCAGTGCTAAACAAAACTCCGACAATGAGCAGTTCTTC. Translated, it gives CSAKQNSDNEQFF.

This clonotype was seen a handful of times. The rearrangement uses TRBV7-8 and TRBJ2-7; 10 bases align to TRBD1. The CDR3 has 14 residues. With 3 bases clipped from V and 3 bases from J, the junction kept 2 bases outside the gene matches. Looked up from germline, CDR1 is SGHVS and CDR2 is FQNEAQ. The CDR3: CASSFRDRGYEQYF. DNA of the CDR3: TGTGCCAGCAGCTTCCGGGACAGGGGCTACGAGCAGTACTTC.

This chain links TRBV18 with TRBJ2-6; D is ambiguous. CDR1 is KGHSH, CDR2 LQKENI, per germline. The CDR3 covers 13 residues. V lost 2 bases to trimming and J lost 4 bases, with 3 bases between them. The CDR3 loop reads CASSPGGANVLTF. The CDR3 DNA is TGTGCCAGCTCACCAGGGGGGGCCAACGTCCTGACTTTC.

The chain recombines TRBV30 with TRBJ2-2; D is unclear. The ends were cut back, 0 bases at V and 11 bases at J, with 10 bases in the middle. CDR1 is GTSNPN, CDR2 SVGIG, per germline (reference sequence). CDR3 length: 12 amino acids. The CDR3 region is CAWSVNYGELFF. The CDR3, as DNA: TGTGCCTGGAGTGTAAATTACGGCGAGCTGTTTTTT.

This clonotype was seen a handful of times. The V call is TRBV24-1, the J call TRBJ2-5; 7 bases align to TRBD2. This CDR3 is 19 amino acids long. The V gene's germline CDR1 is KGHDR and CDR2 SFDVKD. Trimming removed 4 bases from V and 4 bases from J; junction bases left unmatched: 20. CDR3 nucleotide sequence: TGTGCCACCAGTGACACGTACCCTGAGCGGGGCCCTAGGGGAGAGACCCAGTACTTC. The encoded protein is CATSDTYPERGPRGETQYF.

In its sample, this clonotype was seen a few times. The genes are TRBV20-1 and TRBJ1-1, with D possibly being TRBD1 (5 bases). CDR1 is DFQATT and CDR2 is SNEGSKA in the germline V gene (reference sequence). The CDR3 consists of 15 residues. V was clipped by 5 bases and J by 1 base, with 17 bases between them. CDR3 sequence reads: CSADTGSIGNTEAFF. The CDR3 DNA reads as TGCAGTGCTGATACAGGATCTATTGGGAACACTGAAGCTTTCTTT.

This clonotype was counted between two and nine times. V usage is TRBV18 and J usage is TRBJ2-5; D might be TRBD2 (5 bases). This CDR3 contains 19 residues. V lost 1 base and J lost 5, with 26 bases in between. Per germline, CDR1 KGHSH and CDR2 LQKENI. The CDR3 spells CASSPRVIQRNDPRETQYF. Here the CDR3 DNA reads TGTGCCAGCTCACCACGGGTTATTCAGCGGAACGATCCCAGGGAGACCCAGTACTTC. Looking up the rest from reference TRBV18 and TRBJ2-5 gives the full variable domain: NAGVMQNPRHLVRRRGQEARLRCSPMKGHSHVYWYRQLPEEGLKFMVYLQKENIIDESGMPKERFSAEFPKEGPSILRIQQVVRGDSAAYFCASSPRVIQRNDPRETQYFGPGTRLLVL.

The rearrangement uses TRBV6-1 and TRBJ1-5; 10 bases fit TRBD1. The CDR3 is 16 amino acids. V was clipped by 4 bases and J by 4 bases; unmatched bases: 7. Germline V CDR1 and CDR2: MNHNS, SASEGT. CDR3 nucleotide sequence: TGTGCCAGCAGTGGTTTCCGGGACAGGGGAAATCAGCCCCAGCATTTT. Its protein product is CASSGFRDRGNQPQHF.

The rearrangement joins TRBV19 to TRBJ1-1; D gene unclear. V dropped 3 bases and J dropped 4 bases, with 12 bases sitting between them. From germline, CDR1 is LNHDA and CDR2 SQIVND (reference sequence). The CDR3 spans 14 residues. CDR3 amino acids: CASSMTREGTEAFF. The DNA for the CDR3 is TGTGCCAGTAGTATGACGAGGGAGGGCACTGAAGCTTTCTTT.

The chain employs TRBV30 and TRBJ2-6; D ambiguous. The CDR3 contains 15 residues. V lost 8 bases and J lost 1, with 15 bases in between. Germline V gene data show CDR1 as GTSNPN and CDR2 as SVGIG (reference sequence). In DNA form, the CDR3 reads TGTGCCCACCGCTATAGTAGATCTGGGGCCAACGTCCTGACTTTC. Its translation is CAHRYSRSGANVLTF.

This clonotype was seen a handful of times. J is TRBJ2-7 and V is TRBV21-1; the DNA was not compared with TRBD2, the D call given in the table. TRBV21-1 has pseudogene status. CDR3 length: 20 residues. For the CDR3, the DNA is TGTGCCAGCAGCAAAGCGCGAGGGACTACGGCTAGCGGGACGTTCTACGAGCAGTACTTC. Its protein product is CASSKARGTTASGTFYEQYF.

This clonotype was observed a single time. This rearrangement joins TRBV25-1 to TRBJ2-7; 7 bases fit TRBD1. J gave up 5 bases and V 4 bases, and 8 bases lay outside the gene matches. The germline CDR1 and CDR2 sequences are MGHDK and SYGVNS. The CDR3 totals 14 residues. For the CDR3, the DNA is TGTGCCAGCAGTGGACGACAGGGTGCCCACGAGCAGTACTTC. Translating gives CASSGRQGAHEQYF.

The rearrangement joins TRBV6-1 to TRBJ2-5, with D perhaps matching TRBD2 (6 bases). The germline V and J ends were trimmed by 6 bases and 2 bases, with 10 bases remaining between them. This CDR3 is 13 amino acids long. Germline values: CDR1 MNHNS, CDR2 SASEGT. CDR3 sequence (DNA): TGTGCCAGCAGGCGGGACTTGCAAGAGACCCAGTACTTC. This encodes CASRRDLQETQYF.

The chain combines TRBV7-9 with TRBJ2-7; the match to TRBD2 covers 7 bases. Germline CDR1 and CDR2: SEHNR and FQNEAQ (reference sequence). This CDR3 region has 15 residues. The V segment lost 1 base and the J segment 2 bases; nucleotides outside the gene matches: 5. The CDR3 protein is CASSLGGGGAYEQYF. DNA for the CDR3: TGTGCCAGCAGCTTAGGCGGGGGAGGGGCCTACGAGCAGTACTTC.

This clonotype was seen only a few times. The chain employs TRBV25-1 and TRBJ1-6, with D possibly matching TRBD1 (5 bases). Germline V gives CDR1 MGHDK, CDR2 SYGVNS. The CDR3 length is 16 residues. The V and J ends lost 1 base and 2 bases respectively, with 9 bases between them. CDR3 residues: CASSELGGPYNSPLHF. The CDR3 DNA reads TGTGCCAGCAGTGAATTGGGGGGACCCTATAATTCACCCCTCCACTTT.

This chain uses TRBV12-3 or TRBV12-4 with TRBJ2-7; D is perhaps TRBD1 (6 bases). This CDR3 comprises 15 residues. Trimming removed 3 bases from V and 4 bases from J, with 16 bases in between. The CDR3 DNA reads TGTGCCAGCAGTTTCATGATCGAGACAGGTTACGAGCAGTACTTC. Its translation: CASSFMIETGYEQYF.

This chain uses TRBV27 with TRBJ2-5; maybe TRBD2 (5 bases). There are 15 residues in the CDR3. Trimming stripped 3 bases from V and 5 bases from J, with 16 bases between. Germline CDR1 MNHEY, CDR2 SMNVEV (reference sequence). CDR3 bases: TGTGCCAGCAGTTTGTCTAGCAGTCGGCGGGAGACCCAGTACTTC. Protein: CASSLSSSRRETQYF.

The chain is built from TRBV6-2 or TRBV6-3 and TRBJ2-7; TRBD2 matches 9 bases. V dropped 8 bases and J dropped 4; count of bases not matched to a gene: 9. The CDR3 loop spans 14 amino acids. Germline loops: CDR1 MNHEY, CDR2 SVGEGT. CDR3 in DNA: TGTGCCAGCGTTTTGAGCGGGAGGCTGTACGAGCAGTACTTC. Amino acid sequence: CASVLSGRLYEQYF.

V and J are TRBV6-2 or TRBV6-3 and TRBJ1-3, with D hard to call. Germline V gene sequence: CDR1 MNHEY, CDR2 SVGEGT. Deletions cut 2 bases from V and 5 bases from J, with 1 base between. The CDR3 runs 11 residues. In nucleotides, the CDR3 is TGTGCCAGCAGTTACAGAAACACCATATATTTT. It encodes CASSYRNTIYF.

The gene calls are TRBV7-9 and TRBJ1-1; D is ambiguous. CDR1 and CDR2 from the germline V gene are SEHNR and FQNEAQ (reference sequence). The V and J ends lost 7 bases and 9 bases respectively, with 15 bases between them. This CDR3 contains 12 residues. This CDR3 reads CASTQGGGKAFF. Here the CDR3 DNA reads TGTGCCAGCACCCAAGGAGGAGGGAAAGCTTTCTTT.

The chain carries TRBV7-9 and TRBJ1-2; D might be TRBD1 (5 bases). The CDR3 has 14 amino acids. The ends were cut back, 5 bases at V and 3 bases at J, with 13 bases in the middle. CDR1 is SEHNR and CDR2 is FQNEAQ in the germline V gene (reference sequence). Written as DNA, the CDR3 is TGTGCCAGCAGCCCCACTACAGGAGACTATGGCTACACCTTC. It encodes CASSPTTGDYGYTF.

This clonotype was picked up a small number of times. This chain's CDR3 is CAWSAKSPLHF. In DNA form, the CDR3 reads TGTGCCTGGAGTGCGAAATCACCCCTCCACTTT. The chain combines TRBV30 with TRBJ1-6; D is unresolved. The CDR3 is 11 residues long. V lost 1 base to trimming and J lost 10 bases, with 5 bases between them. Germline V gene data show CDR1 as GTSNPN and CDR2 as SVGIG (reference sequence).

In this sample, this clonotype turned up a few times. The chain is built from TRBV10-1 and TRBJ1-5; 8 nucleotides agree with TRBD1. This CDR3 has 15 residues. Germline lookup yields CDR1 WNHNN and CDR2 SYGVQD (reference sequence). Trimming took 5 bases from V and 2 from J; bases not matched to a gene: 5. The CDR3 bases are TGCGCCAGCAGTCAGGGGGCCGGTTGCAATCAGCCCCAGCATTTT. Its protein product is CASSQGAGCNQPQHF.

This chain joins TRBV19 and TRBJ1-1; 9 bases align to TRBD1. V trimming: 8 bases; J trimming: 3 bases; junction bases outside the gene matches: 4. From germline, CDR1 is LNHDA and CDR2 SQIVND (reference sequence). The CDR3 is 13 residues long. DNA of the CDR3: TGTGCCAGTTTTGACAGGGGGGACACTGAAGCTTTCTTT. It is translated as CASFDRGDTEAFF.

This sequence joins TRBV6-2 or TRBV6-3 and TRBJ2-7; TRBD1 might be the D (5 bases). Germline loops: CDR1 MNHEY, CDR2 SVGEGT. V was shortened by 7 bases and J by 4 bases, with 14 bases between the two germline ends. CDR3 size: 13 residues. CDR3 in DNA: TGTGCCAGCAAAGACAGAATGCTGTACGAGCAGTACTTC. It is translated as CASKDRMLYEQYF.

The CDR3 here is CASSGYAGLAEQFF. The CDR3, as DNA: TGTGCCAGCAGTGGTTATGCAGGATTGGCTGAGCAGTTCTTC. The chain uses TRBV6-1 and TRBJ2-1, with D hard to call. CDR3 length: 14 residues. Trimming took 4 bases from V and 9 from J, leaving 16 bases between them. Per germline, CDR1 MNHNS and CDR2 SASEGT.

This chain uses TRBV29-1 with TRBJ1-1; D gene ambiguous. There are 12 residues in the CDR3. Trimming removed 1 base from V and 3 bases from J, with 6 bases in between. CDR1 and CDR2 (germline): SQVTM, ANQGSEA. The CDR3 reads CSVEVEYTEAFF. CDR3 sequence (DNA): TGCAGCGTTGAAGTCGAGTACACTGAAGCTTTCTTT. The entire variable domain, with the rest obtained from reference TRBV29-1 and TRBJ1-1, is as follows: SAVISQKPSRDICQRGTSLTIQCQVDSQVTMMFWYRQQPGQSLTLIATANQGSEATYESGFVIDKFPISRPNLTFSTLTVSNMSPEDSSIYLCSVEVEYTEAFFGQGTRLTVV.